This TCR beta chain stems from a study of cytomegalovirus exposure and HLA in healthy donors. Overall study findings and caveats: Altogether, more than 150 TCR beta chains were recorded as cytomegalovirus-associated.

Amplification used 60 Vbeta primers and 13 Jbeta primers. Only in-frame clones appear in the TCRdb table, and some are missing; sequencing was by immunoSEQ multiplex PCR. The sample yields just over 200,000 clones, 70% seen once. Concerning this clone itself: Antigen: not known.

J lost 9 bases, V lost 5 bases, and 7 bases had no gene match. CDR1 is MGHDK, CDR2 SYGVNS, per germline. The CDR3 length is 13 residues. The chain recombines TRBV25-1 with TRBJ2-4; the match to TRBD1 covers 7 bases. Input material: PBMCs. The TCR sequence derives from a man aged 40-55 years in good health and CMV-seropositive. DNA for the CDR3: TGTGCCAGCAGTCTACAGGGGCTGGGCATTCAGTACTTC. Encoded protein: CASSLQGLGIQYF.